Listed below are T cell receptor beta chains from one sample, sequenced in a study of blood T cell repertoires in COVID-19. Libraries were prepared by immunoSEQ multiplex PCR; TCRdb keeps only in-frame clonotypes and omits some of them. This table has 200,000 to 300,000 clones, 75% to 85% appearing once. The sample taken for sequencing was peripheral blood. The receptors derive from a human donor in a cohort sampled during active COVID-19. Both conserved end residues are part of each CDR3. A D gene is named only where the DNA matches it firmly. Size tells how often a clone was seen (once, few, many) or the class of an expanded clone, and some rows leave it out.

j_gene,d_gene,abundance,v_gene,CDR3nt,CDR3aa
TRBJ2-7,TRBD1,few,TRBV27,TGTGCCAGCAGTTTACCAAGGGGGACAGGAGGTTGCGAGCAGTACTTC,CASSLPRGTGGCEQYF
TRBJ2-7,.,.,TRBV19,TGTGCCAGTAGCTGGGACGGGACGGGGGTTTACGAGCAGTACTTC,CASSWDGTGVYEQYF
TRBJ2-5,.,.,TRBV19,TGTGCCAGTAGTATAGGCAGGCAAGAGACCCAGTACTTC,CASSIGRQETQYF
TRBJ1-3,.,.,TRBV19,TGTGCCAGTAGTACGTTACTCGTCTCTGGAAACACCATATATTTT,CASSTLLVSGNTIYF
TRBJ2-7,.,.,TRBV24-1,TGTGCCACCAGTGATTCGCGTAACAGGCGGTACTTC,CATSDSRNRRYF
TRBJ2-4,.,.,TRBV27,TGTGCCAGCAGTTTCTTAGGAGTTTTAGCCAAAAACATTCAGTACTTC,CASSFLGVLAKNIQYF
TRBJ2-1,TRBD1,.,TRBV6-5,TGTGCCAGCAGGGGGGACAGGGCGGAGCAGTTCTTC,CASRGDRAEQFF
TRBJ1-5,.,.,TRBV18,TGTGCCAGCTCACCTAAGGGGCTTAATAGCAATCAGCCCCAGCATTTT,CASSPKGLNSNQPQHF
TRBJ1-6,TRBD1,few,TRBV6-5,TGTGCCAGCAGATACTGGGGGACAGGGAATTCACCCCTCCACTTT,CASRYWGTGNSPLHF
TRBJ2-7,.,.,TRBV7-2,TGTGCCAGCAGCTCCCGGACAGTCCTTGACGAGCAGTACTTC,CASSSRTVLDEQYF